The 24 T cell receptor beta chains below were found in one sample sequenced in a study of beta chain features in type 1 diabetes. Expressed TCRB transcripts were sequenced because the isolated RNA had all been reverse transcribed beforehand. Clones were sequenced by immunoSEQ multiplex PCR, and TCRdb holds only the in-frame ones, with some missing. The table shows about 260,000 clones, with roughly 70% occurring only once. The sequenced sample consisted of naive CD4+ T cells from blood. The receptors here all came from a man aged 30-40 years in good health.

In its sample, this clone was seen once. The chain combines TRBV7-2 with TRBJ2-3; TRBD2 matches 9 bases. Germline loops: CDR1 SGHTA, CDR2 FQGNSA. The CDR3 has 16 residues. V was pared by 3 bases and J by 4 bases, with 8 bases of the junction left unmatched. CDR3 in DNA: TGTGCCAGCAGCTTGGGACTAGCTGTGTTTGCAGATACGCAGTATTTT. Protein sequence: CASSLGLAVFADTQYF.

The chain couples TRBV5-1 to TRBJ2-2, with TRBD2 identical over 8 bases. Germline CDR1 and CDR2: SGHRS and YFSETQ. This CDR3 comprises 16 residues. Trimming removed 2 bases from V and 2 bases from J; junction bases left unmatched: 5. In DNA, the CDR3 is TGCGCCAGCAGCTTAACTAGCGGTCTCAACACCGGGGAGCTGTTTTTT. Its protein is CASSLTSGLNTGELFF. The entire variable domain, with the rest obtained from reference TRBV5-1 and TRBJ2-2, is as follows: KAGVTQTPRYLIKTRGQQVTLSCSPISGHRSVSWYQQTPGQGLQFLFEYFSETQRNKGNFPGRFSGRQFSNSRSEMNVSTLELGDSALYLCASSLTSGLNTGELFFGEGSRLTVL.

V gene TRBV2 combines with J gene TRBJ2-1; D gene ambiguous. This CDR3 has 12 residues. The V gene's germline CDR1 is SNHLY and CDR2 FYNNEI. Trimming stripped 4 bases from V and 8 bases from J, with 9 bases between. Here the CDR3 DNA reads TGTGCCAGCAGTGGAGATATCGATGAGCAGTTCTTC. This translates into CASSGDIDEQFF.

This clone occurred a few times. J is TRBJ1-1 and V is TRBV6-5, with a tentative D call TRBD1 (6 bases). The V gene's germline CDR1 is MNHEY and CDR2 SVGAGI. The CDR3 is made up of 12 amino acids. The V and J ends lost 8 bases and 1 base respectively, with 8 bases between them. The chain's CDR3 is CASGRGNTEAFF. As DNA, the CDR3 is TGTGCCAGCGGCAGGGGGAACACTGAAGCTTTCTTT.

The chain is built from TRBV2 and TRBJ1-6; 7 nucleotides line up with TRBD1. After removal of 6 bases from V and 7 bases from J, the junction contained 6 bases not matched to a gene. CDR1 SNHLY and CDR2 FYNNEI come from the germline V gene. This CDR3 region has 14 residues. This CDR3 is CASRGDSENSPLHF. CDR3 in DNA: TGTGCCAGCAGAGGGGACAGCGAGAATTCACCCCTCCACTTT.

This chain connects TRBV30 to TRBJ2-2; 7 nucleotides agree with TRBD1. The V gene end was trimmed by 5 bases and the J gene end by 5 bases; junction bases not matched to a gene: 11. This CDR3 is built from 15 residues. Germline CDR1 is GTSNPN and CDR2 is SVGIG (reference sequence). The CDR3 nucleotides are TGTGCCTGGTCCCAGAGGGGGCTTCCGACCGGGGAGCTGTTTTTT. As protein: CAWSQRGLPTGELFF. The full variable domain, completed using reference TRBV30 and TRBJ2-2, is SQTIHQWPATLVQPVGSPLSLECTVEGTSNPNLYWYRQAAGRGLQLLFYSVGIGQISSEVPQNLSASRPQDRQFILSSKKLLLSDSGFYLCAWSQRGLPTGELFFGEGSRLTVL.

The chain uses TRBV9 and TRBJ1-2; no clear D gene. The germline CDR1 and CDR2 sequences are SGDLS and YYNGEE. Trimming removed 0 bases from V and 4 bases from J, with 10 bases in between. CDR3 size: 14 residues. The CDR3 loop is CASSVDGRGYGYTF. CDR3 sequence (DNA): TGTGCCAGCAGCGTAGATGGACGGGGCTATGGCTACACCTTC.

The J gene is TRBJ2-7, the V gene TRBV29-1; 10 nucleotides align to TRBD1. The CDR3 consists of 13 residues. The germline V gene has CDR1 SQVTM and CDR2 ANQGSEA. V dropped 8 bases and J dropped 2; count of bases not matched to a gene: 6. In DNA, the CDR3 is TGCAGCAGACGACAGGGGGCAACCTACGAGCAGTACTTC. Residues: CSRRQGATYEQYF.

This chain's CDR3 is CASSPPAYTDTQYF. CDR3 in DNA: TGTGCCAGCAGCCCACCGGCATACACAGATACGCAGTATTTT. V is TRBV7-2 and J is TRBJ2-3; D gene unclear. The V gene's germline CDR1 is SGHTA and CDR2 FQGNSA. The CDR3 consists of 14 residues. V dropped 5 bases and J dropped 2 bases, with 11 bases sitting between them.

This chain joins TRBV27 and TRBJ2-1; possible D gene TRBD2, 5 bases. There are 14 residues in the CDR3. V was clipped by 2 bases and J by 15 bases, with 20 bases between them. Per the germline V gene, CDR1 is MNHEY and CDR2 is SMNVEV (reference sequence). The CDR3 spells CASSLLKADPRPFF. CDR3 nucleotides: TGTGCCAGCAGTTTACTCAAAGCGGATCCCCGGCCGTTCTTC.

The rearrangement links TRBV15 to TRBJ1-5; no clear D. CDR1 LNHNV and CDR2 YYDKDF come from the germline V gene (reference sequence). The CDR3 contains 15 residues. Trimming shortened V by 1 base and J by 0 bases, and 7 bases separated the two germline ends. This CDR3 is CATSRARSSNQPQHF. Here the CDR3 DNA reads TGTGCCACCAGCAGAGCCAGGTCTAGCAATCAGCCCCAGCATTTT.

This clone was seen once. The chain combines TRBV7-2 with TRBJ2-3; 9 bases match TRBD1. Germline assignment: CDR1 SGHTA and CDR2 FQGNSA. The CDR3 covers 14 residues. V shed 3 bases, J shed 9 bases, and the junction held 7 bases outside the gene matches. The CDR3 loop reads CASSFGTGSETQYF. Written as DNA, the CDR3 is TGTGCCAGCAGCTTTGGGACAGGGTCTGAGACGCAGTATTTT.

The chain joins TRBV29-1 to TRBJ2-7; D is tentatively TRBD1 or TRBD2 (5 bases each). Germline assignment: CDR1 SQVTM and CDR2 ANQGSEA. The CDR3 spans 15 residues. Deletions cut 6 bases from V and 2 bases from J, with 20 bases between. The CDR3 is CSVQLGPASTYEQYF. The DNA of the CDR3 is TGCAGCGTCCAATTGGGACCGGCGTCTACCTACGAGCAGTACTTC.

This chain links TRBV4-1 with TRBJ2-1; TRBD2 matches 11 bases. Germline lookup yields CDR1 MGHRA and CDR2 YSYEKL. V gave up 3 bases and J gave up 6 bases; unmatched junction bases: 10. The length of the CDR3 is 17 residues. The CDR3 sequence: CASSHLLSGGARNEQFF. The CDR3 DNA sequence: TGCGCCAGCAGCCATCTCCTTAGCGGGGGGGCCCGCAATGAGCAGTTCTTC.

The V gene is TRBV29-1, the J gene TRBJ2-1, with 13 bases that match TRBD2. Germline loops: CDR1 SQVTM, CDR2 ANQGSEA. The V segment lost 1 base and the J segment 7 bases; nucleotides outside the gene matches: 7. This CDR3 is built from 16 residues. CDR3 protein: CSVEARLAGGHNEQFF. CDR3 nucleotides: TGCAGCGTTGAAGCCCGACTAGCGGGAGGTCATAATGAGCAGTTCTTC.

There are a few counts of this clone. V and J are TRBV10-3 and TRBJ2-7; 9 nucleotides line up with TRBD1. Trimming took 10 bases from V and 5 from J; bases not matched to a gene: 6. Per germline, CDR1 ENHRY and CDR2 SYGVKD. This CDR3 is built from 12 residues. The chain's CDR3 is CATGDRADEQYF. CDR3 in DNA: TGTGCCACAGGGGACAGGGCGGACGAGCAGTACTTC.

The chain joins TRBV9 to TRBJ1-2, with D perhaps TRBD1 (5 bases). V dropped 0 bases and J dropped 5 bases, with 14 bases sitting between them. This CDR3 contains 15 residues. Germline values: CDR1 SGDLS, CDR2 YYNGEE. The CDR3 DNA reads TGTGCCAGCAGCGTAGCTACAGGCCTGGGATATGGCTACACCTTC. This codes for CASSVATGLGYGYTF.

The V and J genes are TRBV25-1 and TRBJ2-1, with D tentatively TRBD1 (6 bases). V was shortened by 2 bases and J by 1 base, with 12 bases between the two germline ends. Germline V lookup: CDR1 MGHDK, CDR2 SYGVNS. The CDR3 totals 16 residues. This CDR3 is CASSETTGRSYNEQFF. CDR3 DNA sequence: TGTGCCAGCAGTGAAACCACAGGGAGATCCTACAATGAGCAGTTCTTC. The entire variable domain, with the rest obtained from reference TRBV25-1 and TRBJ2-1, is as follows: EADIYQTPRYLVIGTGKKITLECSQTMGHDKMYWYQQDPGMELHLIHYSYGVNSTEKGDLSSESTVSRIRTEHFPLTLESARPSHTSQYLCASSETTGRSYNEQFFGPGTRLTVL.

This clone showed up just a few times. This chain links TRBV10-3 with TRBJ2-3; D is possibly TRBD2 (6 bases). This CDR3 is built from 14 residues. Germline V gene lookup returns CDR1 ENHRY and CDR2 SYGVKD. V was clipped by 11 bases and J by 0 bases, with 15 bases between them. The CDR3 loop is CAAGGSLSTDTQYF. The CDR3 coding sequence is TGTGCCGCCGGAGGGAGCCTGAGCACAGATACGCAGTATTTT.

The chain joins TRBV7-9 to TRBJ2-7, with D unresolved. The CDR3 runs 11 residues. In germline, CDR1 is SEHNR, CDR2 FQNEAQ (reference sequence). V was clipped by 4 bases and J by 8 bases, with 9 bases between them. CDR3 nucleotides: TGTGCCAGCAGCTCCGAGATCAAGCAGTACTTC. It codes for CASSSEIKQYF.

V and J are TRBV30 and TRBJ2-2; TRBD2 aligns across 9 bases. Germline values: CDR1 GTSNPN, CDR2 SVGIG (reference sequence). Trimming removed 2 bases from V and 3 bases from J; junction bases left unmatched: 1. The CDR3 sequence is 14 residues long. This CDR3 is CAWSRGGDTGELFF. For the CDR3, the DNA is TGTGCCTGGAGTCGCGGGGGGGACACCGGGGAGCTGTTTTTT.

The chain couples TRBV15 to TRBJ2-2, with 8 bases that match TRBD1. This CDR3 comprises 18 residues. Per germline, CDR1 LNHNV and CDR2 YYDKDF (reference sequence). Trimming at V came to 1 base and at J to 4 bases, leaving 11 bases not matched to a gene. DNA for the CDR3: TGTGCCACCAGCAGAGGGAGGACAGGGTATGCGGGCACCGGGGAGCTGTTTTTT. Its translation: CATSRGRTGYAGTGELFF.

The chain uses TRBV4-2 and TRBJ2-2; unclear D gene. The germline gives CDR1 LGHNA, CDR2 YNFKEQ. The CDR3 runs 14 residues. The V and J ends lost 4 bases and 2 bases respectively, with 8 bases between them. This chain's CDR3 is CASSPVVNTGELFF. In DNA form, the CDR3 reads TGTGCCAGCAGCCCAGTAGTTAACACCGGGGAGCTGTTTTTT.

The genes are TRBV7-2 and TRBJ1-1, with D uncertain. There are 14 residues in the CDR3. CDR1 SGHTA and CDR2 FQGNSA come from the germline V gene. Deletions cut 0 bases from V and 0 bases from J, with 5 bases between. The CDR3 coding sequence is TGTGCCAGCAGCTTAGCCGTCGTGAACACTGAAGCTTTCTTT. Encoded protein: CASSLAVVNTEAFF.